Listed here is a single T cell receptor beta chain. What it recognizes is unknown. The data are from a study of T cells after yellow fever vaccination. For the study at large: Those fractions that held only low numbers of cells were prepared using the SMART-Seq v4 Ultra Low Input RNA kit.

Whole-study results and caveats: Most primary-vaccination clones reappeared after the booster (just under 98% CD4, 75% to 90% CD8). Some clonotypes, a small share, were shared between CD4 and CD8 compartments.

Generation of TCR cDNA used 5'RACE template switching (which added a universal primer site and UMIs). TCRdb re-derived calls from the 5' RACE reads in MiXCR, one entry per CDR3 protein. The sample carries 620,000 or so distinct CDR3 sequences, 12% recorded once. The CDR3 totals 15 residues. Trimming removed 2 bases at V and 4 bases at J, with 14 bases between. Germline CDR1 is MNHEY and CDR2 is SVGAGI. The V call is TRBV6-5, the J call TRBJ1-1; no firm D call. This TCR was sampled from a man aged 25-40 years who received the YFV17D yellow fever vaccine. Here the sequenced sample was PBMCs, taken on the day of the yellow fever booster vaccination. Written as DNA, the CDR3 is TGTGCCAGCAGTTACCTCCGGGCTGGCGGCACTGAAGCTTTCTTT. The encoded protein is CASSYLRAGGTEAFF.